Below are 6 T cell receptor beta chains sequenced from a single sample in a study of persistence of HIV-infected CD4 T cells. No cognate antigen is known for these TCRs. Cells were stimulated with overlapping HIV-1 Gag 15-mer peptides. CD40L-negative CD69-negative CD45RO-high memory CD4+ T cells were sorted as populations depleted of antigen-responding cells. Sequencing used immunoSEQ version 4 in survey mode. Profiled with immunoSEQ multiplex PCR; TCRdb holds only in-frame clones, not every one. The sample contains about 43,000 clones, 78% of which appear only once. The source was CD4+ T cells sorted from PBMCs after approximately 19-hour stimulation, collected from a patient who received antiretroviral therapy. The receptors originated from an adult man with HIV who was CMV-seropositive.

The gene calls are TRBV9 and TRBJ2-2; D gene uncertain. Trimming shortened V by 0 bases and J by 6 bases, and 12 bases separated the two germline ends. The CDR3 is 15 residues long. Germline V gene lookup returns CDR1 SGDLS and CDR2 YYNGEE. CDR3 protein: CASSVATTSAGELFF. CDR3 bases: TGTGCCAGCAGCGTAGCTACGACCAGCGCCGGGGAGCTGTTTTTT.

CDR3 DNA sequence: TGTGCCAGCAGCTTAAGGCTAGCGGGGGGTACGGTCTACGAGCAGTACTTC. Residues: CASSLRLAGGTVYEQYF. The gene calls are TRBV5-5 and TRBJ2-7; 11 positions agree with TRBD2. Germline V gives CDR1 SGHKS, CDR2 YYEKEE (reference sequence). This CDR3 contains 17 residues. The V gene end was trimmed by 2 bases and the J gene end by 3 bases; junction bases not matched to a gene: 10.

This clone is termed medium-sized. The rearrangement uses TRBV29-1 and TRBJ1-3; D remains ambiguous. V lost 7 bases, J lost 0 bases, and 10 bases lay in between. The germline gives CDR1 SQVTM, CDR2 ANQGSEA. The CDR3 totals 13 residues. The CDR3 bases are TGCAGCGGGAGTTTAAGCTCTGGAAACACCATATATTTT. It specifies CSGSLSSGNTIYF. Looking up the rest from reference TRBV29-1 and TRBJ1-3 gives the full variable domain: SAVISQKPSRDICQRGTSLTIQCQVDSQVTMMFWYRQQPGQSLTLIATANQGSEATYESGFVIDKFPISRPNLTFSTLTVSNMSPEDSSIYLCSGSLSSGNTIYFGEGSWLTVV.

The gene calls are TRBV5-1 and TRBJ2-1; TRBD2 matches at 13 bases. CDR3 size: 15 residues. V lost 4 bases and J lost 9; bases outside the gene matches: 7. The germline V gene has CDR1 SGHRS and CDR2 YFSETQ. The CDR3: CASSTGLAGVPEQFF. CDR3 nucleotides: TGCGCCAGCAGCACCGGACTAGCGGGAGTTCCTGAGCAGTTCTTC.

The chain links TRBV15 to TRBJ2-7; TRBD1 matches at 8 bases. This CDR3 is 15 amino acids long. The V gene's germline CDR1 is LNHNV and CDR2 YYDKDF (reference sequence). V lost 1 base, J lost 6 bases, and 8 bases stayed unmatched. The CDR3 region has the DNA TGTGCCACCAGCAGAGCGGGACAGGCGAGATTCGAGCAGTACTTC. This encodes CATSRAGQARFEQYF.

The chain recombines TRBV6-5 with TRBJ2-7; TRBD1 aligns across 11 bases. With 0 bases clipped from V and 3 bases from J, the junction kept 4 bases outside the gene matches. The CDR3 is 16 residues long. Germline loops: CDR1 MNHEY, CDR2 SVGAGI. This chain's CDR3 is CASSYSTGTGGYEQYF. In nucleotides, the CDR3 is TGTGCCAGCAGTTACTCAACCGGGACAGGGGGCTACGAGCAGTACTTC.